The following is a T cell receptor beta chain sequence with its context. Its antigen is still unknown. The CDR3 has 14 amino acids. V was clipped by 2 bases and J by 8 bases, with 13 bases between them. Germline V gives CDR1 MNHNS, CDR2 SASEGT. Generated by immunoSEQ multiplex PCR, the TCRdb table keeps only in-frame clones and is missing some. Seen here are 180,000 or so clones, roughly nine tenths observed once, and the top ten hold 1.5% to 2%. The data derive from a study of T cell responses to AZD1222 COVID-19 vaccine. Study in general: Whether given at about 4 or about 12 weeks, second doses were pooled. Study observations and caveats: Donors in the cohort were predominantly white British and more often female, and clonal diversity was possibly underestimated.

The sequence was collected from an adult in good health. The chain employs TRBV6-1 and TRBJ2-1; D possibly corresponds to TRBD2 (5 bases). The sequenced sample was peripheral blood, obtained on day 0 of AZD1222 vaccination. The CDR3 sequence is CASSERGPRDEQFF. CDR3 sequence (DNA): TGTGCCAGCAGTGAACGAGGGCCCCGGGATGAGCAGTTCTTC.